This is a list of T cell receptor beta chains from one sample in a study of OX40 agonist ivuxolimab in advanced cancers. Produced via immunoSEQ multiplex PCR; TCRdb's table is partial and in-frame only. The sample has 80,000 or so clones; roughly 91% are singletons. Here the sequenced sample was CD4+ or CD8+ T cells sorted from blood, taken in a trial of the OX40 agonist ivuxolimab. The receptor source for this set is an adult with an advanced solid tumor such as melanoma, head and neck, liver or kidney cancer. The CDR3 runs from the conserved cysteine through the conserved F or W. The order of the fields is V gene, J gene, CDR3 length, D gene, clone size, CDR3 protein, CDR3 DNA. The D gene is left open where the match is weak. Where a row states a size, it is once, few, many or the class of an expanded clone; other rows omit it.

TRBV9	TRBJ2-7	16	TRBD2	-	CASSEGIAGAPYEQYF	TGTGCCAGCAGCGAGGGGATAGCGGGAGCCCCCTACGAGCAGTACTTC
TRBV4-1	TRBJ1-4	15	-	-	CASSPTGTTNEKLFF	TGCGCCAGCAGTCCTACGGGGACAACTAATGAAAAACTGTTTTTT
TRBV28	TRBJ2-3	17	-	few	CASRPKPSRYHTDTQYF	TGTGCCAGCAGACCCAAACCCTCGCGATACCACACAGATACGCAGTATTTT
TRBV10-3	TRBJ2-7	13	-	-	CAISPGLDYEQYF	TGTGCCATCAGTCCGGGACTTGACTACGAGCAGTACTTC
TRBV9	TRBJ1-5	15	-	once	CASSVGVGSNQPQHF	TGTGCCAGCAGCGTAGGGGTCGGAAGCAATCAGCCCCAGCATTTT
TRBV27	TRBJ2-3	14	-	once	CASSLFGATDTQYF	TGTGCCAGCAGTTTATTTGGGGCCACAGATACGCAGTATTTT
TRBV11-3	TRBJ2-1	13	TRBD1	once	CASSPGTVNEQFF	TGTGCCAGCAGCCCCGGGACAGTTAATGAGCAGTTCTTC
TRBV6-5	TRBJ1-1	15	-	-	CASSSFLGDGTEAFF	TGTGCCAGCAGTAGTTTCCTGGGGGATGGGACTGAAGCTTTCTTT
TRBV6-6	TRBJ1-2	12	-	-	CASSYIDSGYTF	TGTGCCAGCAGTTACATCGACAGCGGCTACACCTTC
TRBV5-1	TRBJ2-3	16	TRBD1	-	CASSLAGQESTDTQYF	TGCGCCAGCAGCTTGGCGGGACAGGAGAGCACAGATACGCAGTATTTT